Listed below are T cell receptor beta chains from one sample, sequenced in a study of OX40 agonist ivuxolimab in advanced cancers. Some clones are missing from TCRdb's copy, which holds only in-frame ones; the method was immunoSEQ multiplex PCR. The table has about 64,000 clones, roughly four fifths seen once. Material: CD4+ or CD8+ T cells sorted from blood, obtained in a trial of the OX40 agonist ivuxolimab. The receptors originated from an adult with an advanced solid tumor such as melanoma, head and neck, liver or kidney cancer. CDR3s include the opening cysteine and the closing phenylalanine or tryptophan. A D gene is named only where the DNA matches it firmly.

V	D	J	CDR3
TRBV13	-	TRBJ1-1	CASSASRGAIEAFF
TRBV19	-	TRBJ1-5	CASTPALGPQHF
TRBV25-1	TRBD1	TRBJ2-7	CASSEAGQGLYEQYF
TRBV6-4	-	TRBJ1-6	CASSEEAGNSPLHF
TRBV7-2	-	TRBJ1-2	CASSLEPDEGRYYGYTF
TRBV6-6	-	TRBJ2-1	CASSRSGDGAYNEQFF
TRBV6-5	-	TRBJ1-1	CASSPQSEAFF
TRBV28	TRBD2	TRBJ2-1	CASSGDYPSYEQFF
TRBV7-3	TRBD2	TRBJ2-2	CASSDTSAGGELFF
TRBV6-6	TRBD2	TRBJ2-7	CASRPSAGTPYEQYF
TRBV28	-	TRBJ2-2	CASNGQIFNTGELFF
TRBV6-1	TRBD2	TRBJ2-7	CASSESAGGGGEQYF
TRBV4-1	-	TRBJ1-4	CASAQRLNEKLFF
TRBV14	TRBD1	TRBJ2-7	CASSPQGYEQYF
TRBV4-1	TRBD1	TRBJ2-7	CASSQDSGGAVYEQYF
TRBV6-6	-	TRBJ1-5	CASSYLGQPQHF
TRBV29-1	-	TRBJ2-7	CSVAVAARDDEQYF
TRBV6-5	-	TRBJ2-7	CASKLSSSYEQYF
TRBV7-2	-	TRBJ2-2	CASREGGVVAGELFF
TRBV27	-	TRBJ2-7	CAIATGPLYEQYF
TRBV5-1	-	TRBJ2-7	CASSHTQVSEQYF
TRBV11-2	-	TRBJ2-1	CASSLGGPNNEQFF
TRBV11-2	TRBD1	TRBJ2-7	CASTPGTGDRAQYF
TRBV7-2	-	TRBJ1-3	CASSLQDHSGNTIYF
TRBV5-8	-	TRBJ2-5	CASSLAGMYQETQYF
TRBV6-1	-	TRBJ1-5	CASSYGGTWVF
TRBV9	TRBD2	TRBJ2-7	CASSVGSGRALDEQYF
TRBV6-1	-	TRBJ2-5	CASSEAGPTRRNQYF
TRBV6-1	TRBD1	TRBJ2-7	CASSEDRVYEQYF
TRBV30	-	TRBJ1-3	CAWSVNGGSSGNTIYF
TRBV5-4	-	TRBJ2-2	CASSGGGQATVGTGELFF
TRBV6-1	-	TRBJ2-1	CASSDNSRGEQFF
TRBV18	-	TRBJ1-1	CASSPDQDVGNTEAFF
TRBV30	-	TRBJ1-6	CALRLGGNSPLHF
TRBV18	-	TRBJ2-1	CASSPLLGSDHNEQFF
TRBV6-1	TRBD2	TRBJ2-7	CASSEGLAGGLYEQYF
TRBV30	-	TRBJ2-3	CAWTRTTDTQYF
TRBV18	TRBD1	TRBJ2-1	CASSPGQGKTNEQFF
TRBV19	-	TRBJ2-2	CASRKGGSTGELFF
TRBV6-6	-	TRBJ2-2	CASSYELVSGELFF
TRBV18	-	TRBJ1-3	CASSPLSAQHSGNTIYF
TRBV5-4	TRBD1	TRBJ2-3	CASTQRQGDTQYF
TRBV9	TRBD1	TRBJ1-6	CASSVGQGGPPLHF
TRBV5-6	-	TRBJ1-1	CASGPTRRTEAFF
TRBV7-8	-	TRBJ2-7	CASSPPNPEPYEQYF